This T cell receptor beta chain was found in a study of early T cells in non-severe SARS-CoV-2 infection. Study background: Sequencing was performed on bulk RNA from unsorted whole blood, leaving chains unpaired. Study outcomes and limitations: VDJdb-based annotation leaned toward anti-spike CD8 responses and missed private and CD4 specificities.

Germline V CDR1 and CDR2: SGHRS, YFSETQ. V gave up 0 bases and J gave up 5 bases, with 5 bases separating them. The length of the CDR3 is 12 residues. As concerns this clonotype: Its antigen is as yet unknown.

Attachment of unique molecular identifiers was made to individual cDNA molecules. TCRdb used MiXCR to reprocess the 5' RACE reads, holding one entry per CDR3 protein. This repertoire shows roughly 72,000 distinct CDR3 sequences, around 12% found once; its top ten account for approximately 2.6%. The material sequenced was whole blood, taken at baseline. The TCR originated in an adult who was a healthcare worker with PCR-confirmed SARS-CoV-2 infection or an uninfected control (not recorded which). The chain joins TRBV5-1 to TRBJ2-5, with a weak D call TRBD1 (5 bases). Here the CDR3 DNA reads TGCGCCAGCAGCTTGGAGGGGGAGACCCAGTACTTC. Translating it yields CASSLEGETQYF.